The 29 T cell receptor beta chains given below trace back to one sample, sequenced in a study of shared clonotypes between healthy human individuals. Naive CD8 isolation took CD45RO-negative cells positively selected for CCR7 and excluded terminally differentiated effector memory CD45RA+ cells. Profiling relied on immunoSEQ multiplex PCR, and the TCRdb table lists in-frame clones only, not all of them. The table has around 1,900,000 clones, 85% to 95% seen once. The source material was naive CD8+ T cells from PBMCs. These receptors originate from a man in his late teens or twenties in good health. Some clones in this sample may be carry-over from other donors' samples.

The genes are TRBV28 and TRBJ2-1, with D unclear. The CDR3 runs 16 residues. CDR1 is MDHEN and CDR2 is SYDVKM in the germline V gene. The germline V and J ends were trimmed by 3 bases and 1 base, with 13 bases remaining between them. CDR3 sequence: CASSFPRGGSYNEQFF. For the CDR3, the DNA is TGTGCCAGCAGTTTCCCACGTGGTGGGTCCTACAATGAGCAGTTCTTC.

The chain employs TRBV5-1 and TRBJ1-2; no clear D. V lost 2 bases to trimming and J lost 0 bases, with 11 bases between them. The CDR3 length is 15 residues. Germline V gene lookup returns CDR1 SGHRS and CDR2 YFSETQ. CDR3 in amino acids: CASSFSNSTNYGYTF. The CDR3 DNA reads TGCGCCAGCAGCTTTTCCAACAGCACTAACTATGGCTACACCTTC.

The V gene is TRBV7-9, the J gene TRBJ2-3, with D possibly being TRBD2 (6 bases). Germline CDR1 SEHNR, CDR2 FQNEAQ (reference sequence). V was pared by 7 bases and J by 7 bases, with 18 bases between. The CDR3 runs to 14 residues. CDR3 sequence: CASKPGLDINTQYF. CDR3 nucleotide sequence: TGTGCCAGCAAACCGGGACTCGACATAAATACGCAGTATTTT.

V gene TRBV5-1 combines with J gene TRBJ1-1, with a possible D match to TRBD1 (6 bases). The CDR3 runs 12 residues. Deletions cut 3 bases from V and 11 bases from J, with 14 bases between. Germline CDR1 is SGHRS and CDR2 is YFSETQ. The CDR3 sequence is CASSSEAGEAFF. Here the CDR3 DNA reads TGCGCCAGCAGCTCGGAGGCAGGGGAGGCTTTCTTT.

This clone has more than one count but fewer than ten. The J gene is TRBJ1-1, the V gene TRBV29-1; 8 nucleotides line up with TRBD1. J lost 1 base, V lost 8 bases, and 6 bases had no gene match. Looked up from germline, CDR1 is SQVTM and CDR2 is ANQGSEA. The CDR3 contains 13 residues. The CDR3 sequence is CSIRTGKNTEAFF. The CDR3 nucleotides read TGCAGCATTCGGACAGGGAAGAACACTGAAGCTTTCTTT.

The chain couples TRBV5-5 to TRBJ1-5; the D gene is possibly TRBD1 (6 bases). Germline values: CDR1 SGHKS, CDR2 YYEKEE (reference sequence). The CDR3 runs 14 residues. V was pared by 0 bases and J by 7 bases, with 11 bases between. CDR3 protein: CASSLEQGWQPQHF. The CDR3 DNA sequence: TGTGCCAGCAGCTTGGAGCAGGGGTGGCAGCCCCAGCATTTT. Full variable domain (remainder filled in from reference TRBV5-5 and TRBJ1-5): DAGVTQSPTHLIKTRGQQVTLRCSPISGHKSVSWYQQVLGQGPQFIFQYYEKEERGRGNFPDRFSARQFPNYSSELNVNALLLGDSALYLCASSLEQGWQPQHFGDGTRLSIL.

The chain recombines TRBV19 with TRBJ2-7; TRBD1 matches at 7 bases. Per germline, CDR1 LNHDA and CDR2 SQIVND (reference sequence). CDR3 length: 14 amino acids. J lost 5 bases, V lost 6 bases, and 10 bases had no gene match. CDR3 residues: CASREQGWGDEQYF. DNA for the CDR3: TGTGCCAGTAGAGAACAGGGGTGGGGAGACGAGCAGTACTTC.

The chain links TRBV27 to TRBJ2-7; D is ambiguous. From germline, CDR1 is MNHEY and CDR2 SMNVEV (reference sequence). The CDR3 has 15 residues. Trimming pared 6 bases from V and 3 bases from J, leaving 18 bases between. CDR3 protein: CASSQRDLPLYEQYF. The CDR3 bases are TGTGCCAGCAGCCAACGTGATCTACCCCTCTACGAGCAGTACTTC.

This clone came up once. This chain joins TRBV29-1 and TRBJ2-3; 10 bases are shared with TRBD1. This CDR3 has 15 residues. Losses at the gene ends were 1 base for V and 5 bases for J; bases not matched to a gene: 6. In germline, CDR1 is SQVTM, CDR2 ANQGSEA. The CDR3 region is CSVEGGTGVGDTQYF. CDR3 in DNA: TGCAGCGTTGAAGGGGGGACAGGGGTCGGAGATACGCAGTATTTT.

The J gene is TRBJ2-5, the V gene TRBV11-3, with 10 bases aligning to TRBD1. The J call may be in error: the DNA end matches TRBJ2-7 better. This CDR3 comprises 15 residues. CDR1 and CDR2 from the germline V gene are SGHNT and YENEEA. In nucleotides, the CDR3 is TGTGCCAGCAGCTCCCCGGGACAGGGGCCCTACGAGCAGTACTTC. Its translation: CASSSPGQGPYEQYF.

The chain links TRBV7-3 to TRBJ2-2, with 7 nucleotides matching TRBD2. The germline V gene encodes CDR1 SGHTA and CDR2 FQGTGA. This CDR3 region has 17 residues. V was clipped by 1 base and J by 3 bases; unmatched bases: 8. The CDR3 loop is CASSLNPRTSYTGELFF. DNA for the CDR3: TGTGCCAGCAGCTTAAATCCGAGGACTAGTTACACCGGGGAGCTGTTTTTT.

The V call is TRBV28, the J call TRBJ2-6; D perhaps matches TRBD2 (6 bases). Germline values: CDR1 MDHEN, CDR2 SYDVKM. There are 20 residues in the CDR3. Trimming removed 7 bases from V and 0 bases from J, with 25 bases in between. The CDR3 DNA follows: TGTGCCAGCATCCATCGTCCGGGACTTATCGGGAGCTCTGGGGCCAACGTCCTGACTTTC. It is translated as CASIHRPGLIGSSGANVLTF.

The chain joins TRBV5-6 to TRBJ2-5, with TRBD2 identical over 7 bases. CDR1 is SGHDT and CDR2 is YYEEEE in the germline V gene. The CDR3 covers 14 residues. V was pared by 4 bases and J by 2 bases, with 5 bases of the junction left unmatched. CDR3 coding DNA: TGTGCCAGCAGCACCGGACTAGGACAAGAGACCCAGTACTTC. It translates to CASSTGLGQETQYF.

The rearrangement links TRBV27 to TRBJ2-2; a weak D match, TRBD2 (5 bases). Trimming removed 0 bases from V and 4 bases from J, with 9 bases in between. CDR3 length: 15 residues. The germline V gene has CDR1 MNHEY and CDR2 SMNVEV (reference sequence). DNA of the CDR3: TGTGCCAGCAGTTTATCATGGGAGAGCACCGGGGAGCTGTTTTTT. This codes for CASSLSWESTGELFF.

The chain has TRBV6-1 and TRBJ1-1, with TRBD1 identical over 11 bases. This CDR3 region has 14 residues. V shed 11 bases, J shed 8 bases, and the junction held 13 bases outside the gene matches. Germline V CDR1 and CDR2: MNHNS, SASEGT. CDR3 sequence reads: CAGESRDRGEEAFF. The CDR3 DNA reads TGTGCCGGAGAATCCCGGGACAGGGGGGAAGAAGCTTTCTTT.

This chain uses TRBV6-1 with TRBJ2-5; D gene ambiguous. This CDR3 spans 15 amino acids. Germline V lookup: CDR1 MNHNS, CDR2 SASEGT. Trimming removed 3 bases at V and 1 base at J, with 12 bases between. CDR3 amino acids: CASSEVRRRQETQYF. CDR3 in DNA: TGTGCCAGCAGTGAGGTCCGCCGGCGCCAAGAGACCCAGTACTTC.

The chain links TRBV5-4 to TRBJ2-7; D is undetermined. Germline V lookup: CDR1 SGHNT, CDR2 YYREEE (reference sequence). Trimming took off 3 bases at V and 3 bases at J, with 10 bases between the two ends. This CDR3 is built from 13 residues. The CDR3 nucleotides read TGTGCCAGCAGCTATCGGGTAGACTACGAGCAGTACTTC. It codes for CASSYRVDYEQYF.

The CDR3 DNA is TGTGCCTACGAAGCTGGCGTTCGTGAGCAGTTCTTC. This translates into CAYEAGVREQFF. The chain employs TRBV30 and TRBJ2-1; D call uncertain. This CDR3 has 12 residues. Germline lookup yields CDR1 GTSNPN and CDR2 SVGIG (reference sequence). With 7 bases removed from V and 9 bases from J, the gap between germline ends came to 16 bases.

CDR3 DNA sequence: TGTGCCAGCAGTTACTCCAGACTAGCGGGAATTCGCGAGCAGTACTTC. Translating gives CASSYSRLAGIREQYF. V usage is TRBV6-5 and J usage is TRBJ2-7, with TRBD2 matching over 11 bases. The CDR3 consists of 16 residues. After removal of 0 bases from V and 6 bases from J, the junction contained 7 bases not matched to a gene. The V gene's germline CDR1 is MNHEY and CDR2 SVGAGI.

The V call is TRBV29-1, the J call TRBJ1-1; D ambiguous. Per germline, CDR1 SQVTM and CDR2 ANQGSEA. V shed 7 bases and J shed 4 bases, with 13 bases lying between them. This CDR3 spans 12 amino acids. The DNA for the CDR3 is TGCAGCGCTGTCCCGGGGATCACTGAAGCTTTCTTT. Protein product: CSAVPGITEAFF.

The V and J genes are TRBV5-6 and TRBJ2-2; 10 nucleotides agree with TRBD1. This CDR3 is 15 amino acids long. CDR1 is SGHDT, CDR2 YYEEEE, per germline. The junction had 7 bases not matched to a gene; V was cut back by 5 bases and J by 6 bases. The CDR3 nucleotides are TGTGCCAGCAGAATGGACAGGGGGGCTGCCGGGGAGCTGTTTTTT. Translating gives CASRMDRGAAGELFF. The full variable domain, in which reference TRBV5-6 and TRBJ2-2 provide the parts outside the CDR3, is DAGVTQSPTHLIKTRGQQVTLRCSPKSGHDTVSWYQQALGQGPQFIFQYYEEEERQRGNFPDRFSGHQFPNYSSELNVNALLLGDSALYLCASRMDRGAAGELFFGEGSRLTVL.

The chain recombines TRBV4-2 with TRBJ2-1; TRBD2 might be the D (6 bases). Germline V gene sequence: CDR1 LGHNA, CDR2 YNFKEQ. V lost 4 bases and J lost 4, with 17 bases in between. The CDR3 contains 16 residues. The CDR3 loop is CASSPQSLRGYNEQFF. CDR3 sequence (DNA): TGTGCCAGCAGCCCCCAATCTCTGCGGGGATACAATGAGCAGTTCTTC.

V and J are TRBV5-8 and TRBJ1-1; D uncertain. V lost 6 bases to trimming and J lost 5 bases, with 11 bases between them. Germline lookup yields CDR1 SGHTS and CDR2 YDEGEE. This CDR3 has 12 residues. The CDR3 DNA follows: TGTGCCAGCACCGATGGTTCGACTGAAGCTTTCTTT. Translated, it gives CASTDGSTEAFF.

The rearrangement joins TRBV4-2 to TRBJ2-7, with TRBD1 as a possible D gene (5 bases). Germline CDR1 and CDR2: LGHNA and YNFKEQ. Trimming cost V 8 bases and J 1 base, with 12 bases left between them. The CDR3 runs to 13 residues. CDR3 protein: CASANRLSYEQYF. As DNA, the CDR3 is TGTGCCAGCGCAAACAGGCTATCCTACGAGCAGTACTTC.

The rearrangement links TRBV21-1 to TRBJ2-5. TRBV21-1 is given as a pseudogene. The CDR3 has 15 residues. This chain's CDR3 is CASSKASQHQETQYF. DNA of the CDR3: TGTGCCAGCAGCAAAGCCAGCCAGCACCAAGAGACCCAGTACTTC.

This chain uses TRBV6-5 with TRBJ2-7, with 9 bases matching TRBD1. The ends lost 5 bases at V and 3 bases at J; junction bases unmatched: 5. The CDR3 contains 14 residues. CDR1 is MNHEY, CDR2 SVGAGI, per germline. The CDR3 spells CASSQDRGGYEQYF. The CDR3 DNA is TGTGCCAGCAGTCAGGACAGGGGAGGCTACGAGCAGTACTTC.

Remarks on this clone: Other DNA sequences from this sample encode an identical CDR3 as well. This rearrangement joins TRBV19 to TRBJ1-1, with D perhaps matching TRBD1 (5 bases). The CDR3 has 13 residues. The germline V and J ends were trimmed by 1 base and 8 bases, with 11 bases remaining between them. Germline V CDR1 and CDR2: LNHDA, SQIVND (reference sequence). In DNA, the CDR3 is TGTGCCAGTAGTATAGCTGGGGGGACCGAAGCTTTCTTT. Residues: CASSIAGGTEAFF.

This clone has only one observation. This chain uses TRBV28 with TRBJ2-7; the match to TRBD2 covers 7 bases. The V gene end was trimmed by 3 bases and the J gene end by 5 bases; junction bases not matched to a gene: 7. CDR1 is MDHEN and CDR2 is SYDVKM in the germline V gene. This CDR3 contains 14 residues. The CDR3 reads CASSFFSSGHEQYF. The DNA for the CDR3 is TGTGCCAGCAGTTTTTTTTCTAGCGGCCACGAGCAGTACTTC.

The chain employs TRBV29-1 and TRBJ2-5; 9 bases align to TRBD2. This CDR3 spans 16 amino acids. With V trimmed by 4 bases and J by 3 bases, 12 bases remained unmatched. Germline loops: CDR1 SQVTM, CDR2 ANQGSEA. The CDR3: CSVGFQREASEETQYF. CDR3 nucleotides: TGCAGCGTTGGATTCCAGCGGGAGGCCTCTGAAGAGACCCAGTACTTC.